Presented here are 9 T cell receptor beta chains from one specimen sequenced in a study of Graves' ophthalmopathy and Graves' hyperthyroidism. The authors amplified TCR beta CDR3 regions, and they did so from RNA transcripts for repertoire sequencing. Second-round multiplex PCR followed a first-round RT-PCR using HTBI primers. TCRdb redid the calling of the multiplex PCR reads with MiXCR, one entry per CDR3 protein. The sample has 680,000 or so distinct CDR3 sequences; about 20% are singletons. Sequencing was done on a sample of peripheral blood. Receptors were obtained from a woman under 30 with stable Graves' hyperthyroidism. Some clones in this sample may be carry-over from other donors' samples.

The rearrangement uses TRBV12-3 or TRBV12-4 and TRBJ1-1; D not certain. This CDR3 has 13 residues. The ends were cut back, 3 bases at V and 7 bases at J, with 12 bases in the middle. The chain's CDR3 is CASSFTAGSEAFF. The CDR3 DNA sequence: TGTGCCAGCAGTTTTACGGCTGGGAGTGAAGCTTTCTTT.

The rearrangement links TRBV6-5 to TRBJ1-2; D remains unclear. CDR1 is MNHEY, CDR2 SVGAGI, per germline. CDR3 length: 17 residues. V shed 7 bases and J shed 2 bases, with 23 bases lying between them. The CDR3 is CASKYSLAADGNYGYTF. For the CDR3, the DNA is TGTGCCAGCAAGTACTCCCTCGCGGCTGACGGAAACTATGGCTACACCTTC.

This clonotype was recorded many times. The CDR3 nucleotides are TGTGCCAGCACCTGGGGGGTCGAGAAGACCCAGTACTTC. This codes for CASTWGVEKTQYF. The rearrangement links TRBV13 to TRBJ2-5; D may be TRBD2 (6 bases). The V and J ends lost 7 bases and 6 bases respectively, with 15 bases between them. In germline, CDR1 is PRHDT, CDR2 FYEKMQ (reference sequence). There are 13 residues in the CDR3.

This clonotype was recorded at least ten times. This chain links TRBV9 with TRBJ2-7; D may correspond to TRBD1 or TRBD2 (5 bases each). The V end was cut by 3 bases, the J end by 0 bases, with 16 bases between. Per the germline V gene, CDR1 is SGDLS and CDR2 is YYNGEE. This CDR3 has 16 amino acids. The CDR3 region has the DNA TGTGCCAGCAGCGCGCGCCGGGACGGGACCTCCTACGAGCAGTACTTC. Its translation: CASSARRDGTSYEQYF.

This clonotype has a count of ten or more. The rearrangement links TRBV12-3 or TRBV12-4 to TRBJ1-5; D is perhaps TRBD1 (5 bases). Between the trimmed V and J ends, which lost 5 bases and 5 bases, there was a span of 13 bases. The CDR3 runs to 14 residues. The CDR3 DNA follows: TGTGCCAGCAGTACTTCTTGGGGGGATCAGCCCCAGCATTTT. It codes for CASSTSWGDQPQHF.

This clonotype was counted ten times or more. The V gene is TRBV10-3, the J gene TRBJ1-1; TRBD1 matches 8 bases. This CDR3 has 17 residues. Losses at the gene ends were 4 bases for V and 1 base for J; bases not matched to a gene: 11. Germline CDR1 is ENHRY and CDR2 is SYGVKD. This CDR3 reads CAISGQGAQIPNTEAFF. CDR3 coding DNA: TGTGCCATCAGTGGTCAGGGGGCGCAGATTCCGAACACTGAAGCTTTCTTT.

The rearrangement joins TRBV5-5 to TRBJ1-5; 8 bases map to TRBD1. From germline, CDR1 is SGHKS and CDR2 YYEKEE (reference sequence). CDR3 length equals 15 residues. V lost 1 base and J lost 7; bases outside the gene matches: 7. CDR3 DNA sequence: TGTGCCAGCAGCTTGTCCGGACAGGGTTGGCAGCCCCAGCATTTT. Protein sequence: CASSLSGQGWQPQHF. Variable domain in full (rest from reference TRBV5-5 and TRBJ1-5): DAGVTQSPTHLIKTRGQQVTLRCSPISGHKSVSWYQQVLGQGPQFIFQYYEKEERGRGNFPDRFSARQFPNYSSELNVNALLLGDSALYLCASSLSGQGWQPQHFGDGTRLSIL.

There are many counts of this clonotype. V is TRBV5-1 and J is TRBJ1-6; D not resolved. With 0 bases removed from V and 3 bases from J, the gap between germline ends came to 7 bases. Germline V gives CDR1 SGHRS, CDR2 YFSETQ. The CDR3 is 15 amino acids. The CDR3 nucleotides are TGCGCCAGCAGCTTGGTGTCCGTCTATAATTCACCCCTCCACTTT. It is translated as CASSLVSVYNSPLHF.

Many counts were recorded for this clonotype. The gene calls are TRBV7-3 and TRBJ1-1; 7 bases line up with TRBD1. Trimming took 5 bases from V and 4 from J; bases not matched to a gene: 13. Germline values: CDR1 SGHTA, CDR2 FQGTGA. The CDR3 covers 16 residues. The CDR3 DNA is TGTGCCAGCAGCGCCCAAGGGGAACCAGGGGGCACTGAAGCTTTCTTT. Its translation: CASSAQGEPGGTEAFF.